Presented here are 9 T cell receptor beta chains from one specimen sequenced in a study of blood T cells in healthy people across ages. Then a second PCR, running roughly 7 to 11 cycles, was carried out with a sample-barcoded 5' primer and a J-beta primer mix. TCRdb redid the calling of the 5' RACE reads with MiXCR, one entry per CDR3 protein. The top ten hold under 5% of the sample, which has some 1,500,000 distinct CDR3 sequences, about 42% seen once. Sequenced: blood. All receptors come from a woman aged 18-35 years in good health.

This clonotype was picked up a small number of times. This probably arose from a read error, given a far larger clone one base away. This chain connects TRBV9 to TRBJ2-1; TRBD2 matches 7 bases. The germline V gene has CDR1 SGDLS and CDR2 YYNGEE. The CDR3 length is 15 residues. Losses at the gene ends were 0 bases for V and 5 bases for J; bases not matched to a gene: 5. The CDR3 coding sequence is TGTGCCAGCAGCGTAGGCGGGAGTTCCCACAATGAGCAGTTCTTC. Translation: CASSVGGSSHNEQFF.

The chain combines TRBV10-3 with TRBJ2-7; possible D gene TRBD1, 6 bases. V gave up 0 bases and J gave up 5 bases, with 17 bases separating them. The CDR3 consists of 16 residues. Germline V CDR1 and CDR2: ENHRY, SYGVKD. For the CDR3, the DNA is TGTGCCATCAGTGAGTCGAATTCCGGACAGTTGCACGAGCAGTACTTC. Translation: CAISESNSGQLHEQYF.

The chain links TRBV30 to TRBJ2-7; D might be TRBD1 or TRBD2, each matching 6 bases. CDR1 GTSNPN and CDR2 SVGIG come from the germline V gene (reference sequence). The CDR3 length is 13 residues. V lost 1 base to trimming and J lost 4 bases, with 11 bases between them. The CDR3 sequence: CAWSDTGRYEQYF. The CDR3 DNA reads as TGTGCCTGGAGTGATACAGGGAGGTACGAGCAGTACTTC. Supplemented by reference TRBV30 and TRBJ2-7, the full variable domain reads SQTIHQWPATLVQPVGSPLSLECTVEGTSNPNLYWYRQAAGRGLQLLFYSVGIGQISSEVPQNLSASRPQDRQFILSSKKLLLSDSGFYLCAWSDTGRYEQYFGPGTRLTVT.

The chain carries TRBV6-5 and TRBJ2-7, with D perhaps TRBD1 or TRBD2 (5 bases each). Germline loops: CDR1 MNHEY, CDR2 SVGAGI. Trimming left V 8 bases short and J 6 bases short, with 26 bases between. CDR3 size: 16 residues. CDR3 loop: CASLRTSGASRFEQYF. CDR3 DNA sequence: TGTGCCAGCCTGAGAACATCCGGGGCTAGTAGGTTCGAGCAGTACTTC.

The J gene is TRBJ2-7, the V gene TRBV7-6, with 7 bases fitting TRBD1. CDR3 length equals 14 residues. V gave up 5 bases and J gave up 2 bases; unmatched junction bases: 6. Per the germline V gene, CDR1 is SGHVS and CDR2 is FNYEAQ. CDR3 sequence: CASSERTGTYEQYF. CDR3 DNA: TGTGCCAGCAGCGAAAGGACAGGAACCTACGAGCAGTACTTC.

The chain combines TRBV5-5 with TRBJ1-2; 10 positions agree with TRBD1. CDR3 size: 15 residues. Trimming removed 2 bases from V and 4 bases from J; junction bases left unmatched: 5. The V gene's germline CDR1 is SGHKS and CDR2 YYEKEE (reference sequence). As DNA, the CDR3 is TGTGCCAGCAGCTTTCGGACAGGGGGACTCTATGGCTACACCTTC. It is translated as CASSFRTGGLYGYTF.

CDR3 loop: CASSQESVLAGGPDKNIQYF. In nucleotides, the CDR3 is TGCGCCAGCAGCCAAGAATCGGTACTAGCGGGAGGGCCGGACAAAAACATTCAGTACTTC. The chain has TRBV4-3 and TRBJ2-4; the match to TRBD2 covers 13 bases. J was trimmed by 3 bases and V by 0 bases; bases with no gene match: 11. CDR1 is LGHNA, CDR2 YSLEER, per germline. This CDR3 has 20 amino acids.

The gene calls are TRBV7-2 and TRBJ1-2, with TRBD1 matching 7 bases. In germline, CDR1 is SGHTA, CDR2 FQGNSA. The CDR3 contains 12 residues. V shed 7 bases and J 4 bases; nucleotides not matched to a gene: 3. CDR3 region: CASTQGGYGYTF. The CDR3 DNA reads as TGTGCCAGCACCCAGGGGGGCTATGGCTACACCTTC.

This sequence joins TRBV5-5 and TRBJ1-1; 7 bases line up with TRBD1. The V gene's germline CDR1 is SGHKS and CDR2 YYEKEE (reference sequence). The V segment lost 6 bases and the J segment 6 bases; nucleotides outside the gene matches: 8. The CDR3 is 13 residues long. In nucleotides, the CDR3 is TGTGCCAGCAACTCCGTCGGACAGGCTGAAGCTTTCTTT. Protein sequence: CASNSVGQAEAFF.